Following are 14 T cell receptor beta chains from one sample sequenced in a study of cytomegalovirus exposure and HLA in healthy donors. A multiplex PCR was run with 60 Vbeta primers and 13 Jbeta primers. Sequenced by immunoSEQ multiplex PCR; TCRdb stores in-frame clones only, minus some. The data show 120,000 or so clones, with 80% seen just once and more than 8% held by the top ten. The specimen sequenced was PBMCs. These receptors all come from a man under 40 in good health and CMV-seropositive.

The rearrangement joins TRBV19 to TRBJ1-6; 10 bases fit TRBD1. Germline assignment: CDR1 LNHDA and CDR2 SQIVND (reference sequence). V lost 3 bases and J lost 9; bases outside the gene matches: 5. The CDR3 sequence is 15 residues long. The CDR3 loop reads CASSIDRGHGSPLHF. CDR3 coding DNA: TGTGCCAGTAGTATCGACAGGGGGCATGGTTCACCCCTCCACTTT. Full variable domain (missing parts from reference TRBV19 and TRBJ1-6): DGGITQSPKYLFRKEGQNVTLSCEQNLNHDAMYWYRQDPGQGLRLIYYSQIVNDFQKGDIAEGYSVSREKKESFPLTVTSAQKNPTAFYLCASSIDRGHGSPLHFGNGTRLTVT.

CDR3 region: CAWSVHPGTGGDTQYF. The DNA of the CDR3 is TGTGCCTGGAGTGTCCATCCCGGGACAGGGGGAGATACGCAGTATTTT. The chain combines TRBV30 with TRBJ2-3; 11 positions match TRBD1. Germline CDR1 is GTSNPN and CDR2 is SVGIG (reference sequence). The J segment lost 5 bases and the V segment lost 0 bases, leaving 7 bases of the junction unmatched. This CDR3 region has 16 residues. The whole variable domain, filled in from reference TRBV30 and TRBJ2-3, reads SQTIHQWPATLVQPVGSPLSLECTVEGTSNPNLYWYRQAAGRGLQLLFYSVGIGQISSEVPQNLSASRPQDRQFILSSKKLLLSDSGFYLCAWSVHPGTGGDTQYFGPGTRLTVL.

This clone appeared a few times. The chain uses TRBV27 and TRBJ1-1; D possibly corresponds to TRBD1 (6 bases). There are 14 residues in the CDR3. Per germline, CDR1 MNHEY and CDR2 SMNVEV (reference sequence). Trimming took 8 bases from V and 10 from J, leaving 23 bases between them. CDR3 sequence reads: CASWAVDRMGSAFF. CDR3 nucleotides: TGTGCCAGCTGGGCCGTCGACAGGATGGGGTCAGCTTTCTTT.

A few counts support this clone. The rearrangement uses TRBV2 and TRBJ2-7; 9 nucleotides align to TRBD1. Germline V gives CDR1 SNHLY, CDR2 FYNNEI. The CDR3 totals 14 residues. The J segment lost 0 bases and the V segment lost 7 bases, leaving 4 bases of the junction unmatched. For the CDR3, the DNA is TGTGCCAGCACCGGGACAGGGAACTCCTACGAGCAGTACTTC. Translated, it gives CASTGTGNSYEQYF. Supplemented by reference TRBV2 and TRBJ2-7, the full variable domain reads EPEVTQTPSHQVTQMGQEVILRCVPISNHLYFYWYRQILGQKVEFLVSFYNNEISEKSEIFDDQFSVERPDGSNFTLKIRSTKLEDSAMYFCASTGTGNSYEQYFGPGTRLTVT.

This clone has only one observation. One junction end disagrees with the germline gene, perhaps due to a read error. The chain employs TRBV2 and TRBJ2-2; 9 bases map to TRBD2. The CDR3 has 13 amino acids. CDR1 and CDR2 from the germline V gene are SNHLY and FYNNEI. The DNA for the CDR3 is TGCGGAACTAGCGGGTCTAGGACCGGGGAGCTGTTTTTT. Its translation is CGTSGSRTGELFF.

The CDR3 sequence: CASSPGGAPLHF. The CDR3 DNA follows: TGTGCCAGCAGCCCCGGGGGTGCACCCCTCCACTTT. V usage is TRBV7-2 and J usage is TRBJ1-6; TRBD1 might be the D (5 bases). The V end lost 5 bases, the J end lost 11 bases, and 10 bases lay between the germline ends. This CDR3 has 12 amino acids. Germline V lookup: CDR1 SGHTA, CDR2 FQGNSA.

The rearrangement links TRBV7-3 to TRBJ1-1; the match to TRBD1 covers 7 bases. Germline lookup yields CDR1 SGHTA and CDR2 FQGTGA. The CDR3 loop spans 19 amino acids. Trimming at V came to 0 bases and at J to 0 bases, leaving 13 bases not matched to a gene. The CDR3 DNA sequence: TGTGCCAGCAGCTTAACATTTTCACGGACAGGTGGGATGAACACTGAAGCTTTCTTT. Its protein product is CASSLTFSRTGGMNTEAFF.

The chain joins TRBV10-1 to TRBJ1-2; maybe TRBD1 (6 bases). Germline CDR1 is WNHNN and CDR2 is SYGVQD (reference sequence). Trimming pared 7 bases from V and 6 bases from J, leaving 21 bases between. This CDR3 is built from 15 residues. In DNA, the CDR3 is TGCGCCAGCACCAGAACAACAGGGCATAAGGATGGCTACACCTTC. Translated, it gives CASTRTTGHKDGYTF.

The chain carries TRBV29-1 and TRBJ1-1, with TRBD1 matching over 9 bases. CDR1 and CDR2 (germline): SQVTM, ANQGSEA. V lost 7 bases, J lost 5 bases, and 8 bases stayed unmatched. There are 13 residues in the CDR3. This CDR3 reads CSGLQGARTEAFF. CDR3 nucleotide sequence: TGCAGCGGCTTACAGGGGGCTCGGACTGAAGCTTTCTTT.

The chain joins TRBV2 to TRBJ1-1; TRBD1 agrees at 7 bases. V shed 6 bases and J 1 base; nucleotides not matched to a gene: 2. Germline V gene data show CDR1 as SNHLY and CDR2 as FYNNEI. This CDR3 is built from 13 residues. This chain's CDR3 is CASRGDRNTEAFF. The CDR3 DNA sequence: TGTGCCAGCAGGGGGGACAGGAACACTGAAGCTTTCTTT.

The rearrangement uses TRBV9 and TRBJ2-1; 9 positions agree with TRBD2. The CDR3 has 17 amino acids. The V segment lost 4 bases and the J segment 0 bases; nucleotides outside the gene matches: 8. Looked up from germline, CDR1 is SGDLS and CDR2 is YYNGEE. CDR3 coding DNA: TGTGCCAGCAGCCCTCAGCGGGGGGAGGGCTCCTACAATGAGCAGTTCTTC. This sequence encodes CASSPQRGEGSYNEQFF.

The chain employs TRBV7-3 and TRBJ1-1; D might be TRBD1 (5 bases). The CDR3 is 13 amino acids. Trimming shortened V by 1 base and J by 6 bases, and 9 bases separated the two germline ends. CDR1 is SGHTA and CDR2 is FQGTGA in the germline V gene. The CDR3 here is CASSLSRAAEAFF. The CDR3 region has the DNA TGTGCCAGCAGCTTAAGCAGGGCTGCTGAAGCTTTCTTT.

The rearrangement uses TRBV11-2 and TRBJ2-1; no definite D call. With 5 bases removed from V and 0 bases from J, the gap between germline ends came to 20 bases. Germline V gene lookup returns CDR1 SGHAT and CDR2 FQNNGV. The CDR3 runs to 18 residues. The CDR3 bases are TGTGCCAGCAGCCCGAGACGGCAGGAACTTAGCTCCTACAATGAGCAGTTCTTC. Residues: CASSPRRQELSSYNEQFF.

This clone turned up a few times. The J gene is TRBJ2-1, the V gene TRBV11-3, with D maybe TRBD1 (5 bases). V was shortened by 3 bases and J by 5 bases, with 14 bases between the two germline ends. This CDR3 has 15 residues. From germline, CDR1 is SGHNT and CDR2 YENEEA. This CDR3 is CASSLTQGIHNEQFF. The CDR3 DNA sequence: TGTGCCAGCAGCTTGACCCAGGGAATCCACAATGAGCAGTTCTTC. The whole variable domain, remainder taken from reference TRBV11-3 and TRBJ2-1, is EAGVVQSPRYKIIEKKQPVAFWCNPISGHNTLYWYLQNLGQGPELLIRYENEEAVDDSQLPKDRFSAERLKGVDSTLKIQPAELGDSAVYLCASSLTQGIHNEQFFGPGTRLTVL.